This T cell receptor (beta chain) comes out of a study of blood T cell repertoires in COVID-19. Data came from immunoSEQ multiplex PCR; TCRdb stores just in-frame clones and leaves some out. The table includes around 64,000 clones, approximately 91% detected once. The sample comprised peripheral blood. The sequence came from a human donor in a cohort sampled during active COVID-19.

CDR3 nucleotides: TGCGCCAGCAGCTATCAACTACGGAACACTGAAGCTTTCTTT. As protein: CASSYQLRNTEAFF. The chain employs TRBV4-1 and TRBJ1-1; D not resolved. This CDR3 is 14 amino acids long. Trimming left V 5 bases short and J 1 base short, with 11 bases between. Germline loops: CDR1 MGHRA, CDR2 YSYEKL.